This paragraph covers one T cell receptor beta chain sequence. The antigen is not known. Tagging with unique molecular identifiers was applied to individual cDNA molecules. TCRdb ran MiXCR on the 5' RACE reads and lists one entry per CDR3 protein. The table records more than 60,000 distinct CDR3 sequences, about 13% of them present only once. Trimming shortened V by 5 bases and J by 0 bases, and 10 bases separated the two germline ends. Germline V lookup: CDR1 SNHLY, CDR2 FYNNEI. This CDR3 is 14 amino acids long. These data originate in a study of early T cells in non-severe SARS-CoV-2 infection. Study summary: From unsorted whole blood, bulk RNA was sequenced, and the chains remained unpaired.

General study points: Anti-spike CD8 responses were favored by VDJdb matching, which missed private and CD4 specificities.

Sequenced input: whole blood. V and J are TRBV2 and TRBJ1-1; the D gene is possibly TRBD1 (6 bases). The TCR was taken from an adult who was a healthcare worker with PCR-confirmed SARS-CoV-2 infection or an uninfected control (not recorded which). CDR3 DNA: TGTGCCAGCAGTCCGACAGGACTGAACACTGAAGCTTTCTTT. It codes for CASSPTGLNTEAFF.